This is a list of T cell receptor beta chains from one sample in a study of blood T cell repertoires in COVID-19. Profiled with immunoSEQ multiplex PCR; TCRdb holds only in-frame clones, not every one. Of 250,000 or so clones listed, approximately 91% are singletons. Sample: peripheral blood. The receptor source for this set is a woman in her sixties with acute or convalescent COVID-19. The CDR3 runs from the conserved cysteine through the conserved F or W. Each record gives: clone size, D gene, V gene, J gene, CDR3 DNA, CDR3 protein. D genes are given only for firm matches. Size is stated for part of the rows, as once, few or many counts, or as a class when the clone is expanded.

abundance: -; d_gene: TRBD1; v_gene: TRBV6-5; j_gene: TRBJ1-2; CDR3nt: TGTGCCAGCAGGGCCGGGACAGCTTATGGCTACACCTTC; CDR3aa: CASRAGTAYGYTF
abundance: -; d_gene: TRBD2; v_gene: TRBV9; j_gene: TRBJ2-1; CDR3nt: TGTGCCAGCAGCGTAGTAACGTCTAGCGGGACCAATGAGCAGTTCTTC; CDR3aa: CASSVVTSSGTNEQFF
abundance: -; d_gene: TRBD2; v_gene: TRBV11-3; j_gene: TRBJ2-1; CDR3nt: TGTGCCAGCAGCGTAGCGGGAGGGCTCTACAATGAGCAGTTCTTC; CDR3aa: CASSVAGGLYNEQFF
abundance: -; d_gene: TRBD2; v_gene: TRBV30; j_gene: TRBJ2-3; CDR3nt: TGTGCCGGGGGACTAGGGACTTCTAGCACAGATACGCAGTATTTT; CDR3aa: CAGGLGTSSTDTQYF
abundance: once; d_gene: TRBD2; v_gene: TRBV5-1; j_gene: TRBJ2-1; CDR3nt: TGCGCCAGCAGCTGCCCGACTAGCTGCGATGAGCAGTTCTTC; CDR3aa: CASSCPTSCDEQFF
abundance: -; d_gene: TRBD1; v_gene: TRBV30; j_gene: TRBJ1-2; CDR3nt: TGTGCCTGGACACGGGACAGGCTCAACTATGGCTACACCTTC; CDR3aa: CAWTRDRLNYGYTF
abundance: -; d_gene: -; v_gene: TRBV6-5; j_gene: TRBJ1-5; CDR3nt: TGTGCCAGCAGGGACCAACAGGGAGTCAATCAGCCCCAGCATTTT; CDR3aa: CASRDQQGVNQPQHF
abundance: -; d_gene: TRBD1; v_gene: TRBV4-1; j_gene: TRBJ1-2; CDR3nt: TGCGCCAGCAGCCAAGCCGGACAGGGACGAAGCTATGGCTACACCTTC; CDR3aa: CASSQAGQGRSYGYTF
abundance: -; d_gene: -; v_gene: TRBV5-3; j_gene: TRBJ2-3; CDR3nt: TGTGCCAGAAGCTTGAGCGCGTCATGGGTTCAGTATTTT; CDR3aa: CARSLSASWVQYF
abundance: -; d_gene: -; v_gene: TRBV7-3; j_gene: TRBJ1-2; CDR3nt: TGTGCCAGCAGCTCATTCGGGGACTTCTATGGCTACACCTTC; CDR3aa: CASSSFGDFYGYTF
abundance: -; d_gene: TRBD2; v_gene: TRBV28; j_gene: TRBJ2-1; CDR3nt: TGTGCCAGCAGTTTAGTGGGACTAGCGGGGAGAGGCAATGAGCAGTTCTTC; CDR3aa: CASSLVGLAGRGNEQFF
abundance: -; d_gene: -; v_gene: TRBV20-1; j_gene: TRBJ1-5; CDR3nt: TGCAGTGCTAGTCGTGGCCTTAGCAATCAGCCCCAGCATTTT; CDR3aa: CSASRGLSNQPQHF
abundance: -; d_gene: TRBD2; v_gene: TRBV30; j_gene: TRBJ2-3; CDR3nt: TGTGCCTGGGGGAGCGGGGCCACTAGCACAGATACGCAGTATTTT; CDR3aa: CAWGSGATSTDTQYF
abundance: -; d_gene: TRBD1; v_gene: TRBV18; j_gene: TRBJ1-1; CDR3nt: TGTGCCAGCTCACCTGATTCCGGGACAGGGGGCGCGGGGGCTTTCTTT; CDR3aa: CASSPDSGTGGAGAFF
abundance: -; d_gene: -; v_gene: TRBV5-1; j_gene: TRBJ1-1; CDR3nt: TGCGCCAGCAGCCCCCGTACTTTTATGAACACTGAAGCTTTCTTT; CDR3aa: CASSPRTFMNTEAFF
abundance: -; d_gene: TRBD2; v_gene: TRBV9; j_gene: TRBJ2-3; CDR3nt: TGTGCCAGCACCGTTAGCGGGGTCCCCACAGATACGCAGTATTTT; CDR3aa: CASTVSGVPTDTQYF
abundance: once; d_gene: -; v_gene: TRBV10-3; j_gene: TRBJ1-1; CDR3nt: TGTGCCATCAGTGACCAACGGGGGGGGCAAGTCGGCACTGAAGCTTTCTTT; CDR3aa: CAISDQRGGQVGTEAFF
abundance: -; d_gene: -; v_gene: TRBV18; j_gene: TRBJ1-5; CDR3nt: TGTGCCAGCTCACCTGCTACGGATCAGCCCCAGCATTTT; CDR3aa: CASSPATDQPQHF
abundance: -; d_gene: TRBD2; v_gene: TRBV18; j_gene: TRBJ2-5; CDR3nt: TGTGCCAGCTCACGAGGACTAGCGGGGGCAGAGACCCAGTACTTC; CDR3aa: CASSRGLAGAETQYF
abundance: -; d_gene: -; v_gene: TRBV4-1; j_gene: TRBJ2-1; CDR3nt: TGCGCCAGCAGCCAAGCGGACAGCTACAATGAGCAGTTCTTC; CDR3aa: CASSQADSYNEQFF
abundance: -; d_gene: -; v_gene: TRBV11-2; j_gene: TRBJ1-1; CDR3nt: TGTGCCAGCAGTTACGGGACACCCGGAAGGTTGTATTGGAACACTGAAGCTTTCTTT; CDR3aa: CASSYGTPGRLYWNTEAFF
abundance: -; d_gene: TRBD2; v_gene: TRBV7-2; j_gene: TRBJ2-3; CDR3nt: TGTGCCAGCAGCTTACAGGGATCGTTAATGGGAGGGCCATCAGATACGCAGTATTTT; CDR3aa: CASSLQGSLMGGPSDTQYF
abundance: -; d_gene: -; v_gene: TRBV30; j_gene: TRBJ1-1; CDR3nt: TGTGCCTGGAGGTTGAGCCTTCAATACACTGAAGCTTTCTTT; CDR3aa: CAWRLSLQYTEAFF
abundance: -; d_gene: TRBD2; v_gene: TRBV30; j_gene: TRBJ2-1; CDR3nt: TGTGCCTGGAGTGTAGGGACTAGGAGAAGTGGGAATGAGCAGTTCTTC; CDR3aa: CAWSVGTRRSGNEQFF
abundance: -; d_gene: -; v_gene: TRBV22-1; j_gene: TRBJ2-7; CDR3nt: TGTCCTGGGAGCCCGCGGCAGGGCCTCGTCTCCTACGAGCAGTACTTC; CDR3aa: CPGSPRQGLVSYEQYF
abundance: -; d_gene: -; v_gene: TRBV6-2/TRBV6-3; j_gene: TRBJ2-1; CDR3nt: TGTGCCAGCAGTTACGTAGAATACAATGAGCAGTTCTTC; CDR3aa: CASSYVEYNEQFF
abundance: -; d_gene: TRBD1; v_gene: TRBV5-1; j_gene: TRBJ1-2; CDR3nt: TGCGCCAGCAGACTTGGATCGTACGCAGGGGGCTCGTCTGGCTACACCTTC; CDR3aa: CASRLGSYAGGSSGYTF
abundance: -; d_gene: TRBD1; v_gene: TRBV5-1; j_gene: TRBJ2-2; CDR3nt: TGCGCCAGCAGCTCCCAAGGACAGGGCTCGGGCGGGGAGCTGTTTTTT; CDR3aa: CASSSQGQGSGGELFF
abundance: once; d_gene: TRBD1; v_gene: TRBV6-2/TRBV6-3; j_gene: TRBJ2-2; CDR3nt: TGTGCCAGCAGTTCCTCTCCCCACAGGGGGCTGGCCACCGGGGAGCTGTTTTTT; CDR3aa: CASSSSPHRGLATGELFF
abundance: once; d_gene: -; v_gene: TRBV5-1; j_gene: TRBJ2-5; CDR3nt: TGCGCCAGCAGTTTAACGGGGGAGACCCAGTACTTC; CDR3aa: CASSLTGETQYF